The sequence of this T cell receptor beta chain was determined in a study of cytomegalovirus exposure and HLA in healthy donors. On the study more broadly: Of the donors genotyped, approximately 410 in all, around 76% fell in the Caucasian-associated ancestry cluster.

Whole-study findings and limits: Researchers counted around 160 TCR beta chains as cytomegalovirus-associated.

Primers: 60 Vbeta forward and 13 Jbeta reverse. TCRdb keeps only in-frame clones here, not all; method: immunoSEQ multiplex PCR. The table lists a few hundred thousand clones, around 80% of them singletons. The length of the CDR3 is 11 residues. CDR1 is GTSNPN, CDR2 SVGIG, per germline (reference sequence). Points on this clone: The antigen remains unidentified.

This clonotype was sampled from a girl aged 2 to 9 in good health and CMV-seronegative. V gene TRBV30 combines with J gene TRBJ1-1; perhaps TRBD1 as D (5 bases). The specimen sequenced was PBMCs. The DNA for the CDR3 is TGTGCACAAACAGGGAACACTGAAGCTTTCTTT. Translating it yields CAQTGNTEAFF.